Listed below are T cell receptor beta chains from one sample, sequenced in a study of T cells in Graves' hyperthyroidism and ophthalmopathy. TCRdb called the multiplex PCR reads again in MiXCR, with one record for every CDR3 protein. The sample has around 600,000 distinct CDR3 sequences; over 12% are singletons. Sequencing used blood. Source of these receptors: a woman under 30 with Graves' ophthalmopathy. The CDR3 runs from the conserved cysteine through the conserved F or W. A D gene is named only where the DNA matches it firmly. Clone size is given for some rows only: seen once, a few or many times, or a class if the clone is expanded.

abundance: -
d_gene: TRBD1
j_gene: TRBJ1-1
v_gene: TRBV6-1
CDR3nt: TGTGCCAGCAGGATACAGGGGGCTATCACTGAAGCTTTCTTT
CDR3aa: CASRIQGAITEAFF

abundance: many
d_gene: -
j_gene: TRBJ1-1
v_gene: TRBV6-1
CDR3nt: TGTGCCAGCAAGGAACACATGAACACTGAAGCTTTCTTT
CDR3aa: CASKEHMNTEAFF

abundance: many
d_gene: TRBD2
j_gene: TRBJ2-7
v_gene: TRBV7-6
CDR3nt: TGTGCCAGCAGCTTAGGACTAGCGGGAGACGGTATTTACGAGCAGTACTTC
CDR3aa: CASSLGLAGDGIYEQYF

abundance: few
d_gene: -
j_gene: TRBJ1-1
v_gene: TRBV6-5
CDR3nt: TGTGCCAGCAGTTACACTCGGACGTCGAACACTGAAGCTTTCTTT
CDR3aa: CASSYTRTSNTEAFF

abundance: few
d_gene: TRBD1
j_gene: TRBJ1-5
v_gene: TRBV5-5
CDR3nt: TGTGCCAGCAGCTTCCAGTCACGGCAGGGGGGGGGTCAGCCCCAGCATTTT
CDR3aa: CASSFQSRQGGGQPQHF

abundance: many
d_gene: TRBD1
j_gene: TRBJ2-2
v_gene: TRBV29-1
CDR3nt: TGCAGCGCAGGACAGGGGAACACCGGGGAGCTGTTTTTT
CDR3aa: CSAGQGNTGELFF

abundance: many
d_gene: -
j_gene: TRBJ2-1
v_gene: TRBV7-8
CDR3nt: TGTGCCAGCAGCTTCTCCCCATCTACCTACAATGAGCAGTTCTTC
CDR3aa: CASSFSPSTYNEQFF

abundance: many
d_gene: -
j_gene: TRBJ2-2
v_gene: TRBV2
CDR3nt: TGTGCCAGCAGCCAAGAGGTTGGGAACACCGGGGAGCTGTTTTTT
CDR3aa: CASSQEVGNTGELFF

abundance: many
d_gene: TRBD2
j_gene: TRBJ2-1
v_gene: TRBV29-1
CDR3nt: TGCAGCGTTGACGGACGGGAGGGAAGGTCCTACAATGAGCAGTTCTTC
CDR3aa: CSVDGREGRSYNEQFF

abundance: many
d_gene: -
j_gene: TRBJ2-2
v_gene: TRBV7-3
CDR3nt: TGTGCCAGCAGCTTCCAGGGGGGTAACACCGGGGAGCTGTTTTTT
CDR3aa: CASSFQGGNTGELFF

abundance: few
d_gene: -
j_gene: TRBJ2-1
v_gene: TRBV7-2
CDR3nt: TGTGCCAGCCTGACTAGCTCCTACAATGAGCAGTTCTTC
CDR3aa: CASLTSSYNEQFF

abundance: -
d_gene: -
j_gene: TRBJ1-2
v_gene: TRBV20-1
CDR3nt: TGCAGTGCTATCCCGGGAGGCGCTAATGGCTACACCTTC
CDR3aa: CSAIPGGANGYTF

abundance: many
d_gene: -
j_gene: TRBJ1-1
v_gene: TRBV11-2
CDR3nt: TGTGCCAGCAGCTTAGACGGCGAACAGGGAATAATTGAAGCTTTCTTT
CDR3aa: CASSLDGEQGIIEAFF

abundance: many
d_gene: -
j_gene: TRBJ1-5
v_gene: TRBV19
CDR3nt: TGTGCCAGTGTGATGGGGCAACAGCCCCAGCATTTT
CDR3aa: CASVMGQQPQHF

abundance: many
d_gene: -
j_gene: TRBJ1-1
v_gene: TRBV7-2
CDR3nt: TGTGCCAGCAGCTTAATCGCCGGGCCAGCTTTCTTT
CDR3aa: CASSLIAGPAFF

abundance: few
d_gene: -
j_gene: TRBJ2-5
v_gene: TRBV20-1
CDR3nt: TGCAGTGCTTCAGAGCCGAGGGGAGGGACCCAGTACTTC
CDR3aa: CSASEPRGGTQYF

abundance: many
d_gene: -
j_gene: TRBJ2-2
v_gene: TRBV29-1
CDR3nt: TGCAGCGTCGAAGGGACCTTATACACCGGGGAGCTGTTTTTT
CDR3aa: CSVEGTLYTGELFF

abundance: -
d_gene: TRBD2
j_gene: TRBJ2-1
v_gene: TRBV19
CDR3nt: TGTGCCAGTAGCGGGAGGGAGGGCAATGAGCAGTTCTTC
CDR3aa: CASSGREGNEQFF

abundance: -
d_gene: TRBD1
j_gene: TRBJ2-1
v_gene: TRBV10-1
CDR3nt: TGCGCCAGCAGAAGGACAGGGACCGGCGATGAGCAGTTCTTC
CDR3aa: CASRRTGTGDEQFF

abundance: -
d_gene: -
j_gene: TRBJ2-5
v_gene: TRBV15
CDR3nt: TGTGCCACCAGCAGAGATAGGATAGGAGAGACCCAGTACTTC
CDR3aa: CATSRDRIGETQYF

abundance: many
d_gene: -
j_gene: TRBJ1-1
v_gene: TRBV6-1
CDR3nt: TGTGCCAGCAGTCCTTCCGGGATGGGGAAGAACACTGAAGCTTTCTTT
CDR3aa: CASSPSGMGKNTEAFF

abundance: many
d_gene: -
j_gene: TRBJ1-4
v_gene: TRBV18
CDR3nt: TGTGCCAGCTCACCACGGTCGGGAAAACTGTTTTTT
CDR3aa: CASSPRSGKLFF

abundance: -
d_gene: TRBD1
j_gene: TRBJ2-1
v_gene: TRBV20-1
CDR3nt: TGCAGTGCTCCAGGGGGAGTTGAGCAGTTCTTC
CDR3aa: CSAPGGVEQFF

abundance: many
d_gene: -
j_gene: TRBJ2-7
v_gene: TRBV6-2/TRBV6-3
CDR3nt: TGTGCCAGCAGTTACGGGGCGGGCGGCTACGAGCAGTACTTC
CDR3aa: CASSYGAGGYEQYF

abundance: many
d_gene: -
j_gene: TRBJ2-7
v_gene: TRBV28
CDR3nt: TGTGCCAGCAGTTTACGTTCTCTGGGCTCCTACGAGCAGTACTTC
CDR3aa: CASSLRSLGSYEQYF

abundance: many
d_gene: TRBD1
j_gene: TRBJ1-4
v_gene: TRBV7-8
CDR3nt: TGTGCCAGCAGCTCCCCGACAGGGGGAGATGAAAAACTGTTTTTT
CDR3aa: CASSSPTGGDEKLFF

abundance: -
d_gene: -
j_gene: TRBJ2-7
v_gene: TRBV25-1
CDR3nt: TGTGCCAGCAGTGGCCCACGGACGGGTTTGGGCGAGCAGTACTTC
CDR3aa: CASSGPRTGLGEQYF

abundance: many
d_gene: -
j_gene: TRBJ1-1
v_gene: TRBV12-3/TRBV12-4
CDR3nt: TGTGCCAGCTGCTCACAGGGACCGCTTTATATGAACACTGAAGCTTTCTTT
CDR3aa: CASCSQGPLYMNTEAFF

abundance: few
d_gene: -
j_gene: TRBJ2-5
v_gene: TRBV15
CDR3nt: TGTGCCACCAGCAGACGGGACTACCAAGAGACCCAGTACTTC
CDR3aa: CATSRRDYQETQYF

abundance: many
d_gene: -
j_gene: TRBJ2-1
v_gene: TRBV7-3
CDR3nt: TGTGCCAGCAGCTCCCAGTCGAGGGATGAGCAGTTCTTC
CDR3aa: CASSSQSRDEQFF

abundance: -
d_gene: TRBD1
j_gene: TRBJ2-7
v_gene: TRBV5-5
CDR3nt: TGTGCCAGCAGCTTGGTTTGGTTTCAGGGGGTCTACGAGCAGTACTTC
CDR3aa: CASSLVWFQGVYEQYF

abundance: many
d_gene: TRBD2
j_gene: TRBJ2-1
v_gene: TRBV2
CDR3nt: TGTGCCAGCAGTGACTGGGTAGCGGGAGGGCCCTACAATGAGCAGTTCTTC
CDR3aa: CASSDWVAGGPYNEQFF

abundance: many
d_gene: -
j_gene: TRBJ2-7
v_gene: TRBV2
CDR3nt: TGTGCCAGCAGTGAAAGCGGACCTCTTGCAGAGCAGTACTTC
CDR3aa: CASSESGPLAEQYF

abundance: many
d_gene: TRBD1
j_gene: TRBJ1-2
v_gene: TRBV12-3/TRBV12-4
CDR3nt: TGTGCCAGCACCAGGGGGACCGACCTTAACTATGGCTACACCTTC
CDR3aa: CASTRGTDLNYGYTF

abundance: few
d_gene: TRBD2
j_gene: TRBJ2-1
v_gene: TRBV6-1
CDR3nt: TGTGCCAGCAGCTCTTCGGGGCTAGCGGGAGTTTACAATGAGCAGTTCTTC
CDR3aa: CASSSSGLAGVYNEQFF

abundance: many
d_gene: TRBD1
j_gene: TRBJ1-2
v_gene: TRBV27
CDR3nt: TGTGCCAGCAGGAAGCAGGGGGGAAACTATGGCTACACCTTC
CDR3aa: CASRKQGGNYGYTF

abundance: many
d_gene: TRBD1
j_gene: TRBJ1-1
v_gene: TRBV28
CDR3nt: TGTGCCAGCAGCAGTTTTCCCCAGGGGGCCACTGAAGCTTTCTTT
CDR3aa: CASSSFPQGATEAFF

abundance: -
d_gene: TRBD1
j_gene: TRBJ1-1
v_gene: TRBV6-2/TRBV6-3
CDR3nt: TGTGCCAGCAGTATCGGACAGGCAGTGAGGGCTTTCTTT
CDR3aa: CASSIGQAVRAFF

abundance: many
d_gene: -
j_gene: TRBJ2-3
v_gene: TRBV12-3/TRBV12-4
CDR3nt: TGTGCCAGCAATGCCGGCACAGATACGCAGTATTTT
CDR3aa: CASNAGTDTQYF

abundance: -
d_gene: TRBD1
j_gene: TRBJ2-2
v_gene: TRBV7-9
CDR3nt: TGTGCCACCTTGGGACAGGGGAAAATAGGCGGGGAGCTGTTTTTT
CDR3aa: CATLGQGKIGGELFF

abundance: many
d_gene: TRBD2
j_gene: TRBJ2-5
v_gene: TRBV28
CDR3nt: TGTGCCAGCAGGAGCGGGAGTCAGGAGACCCAGTACTTC
CDR3aa: CASRSGSQETQYF

abundance: few
d_gene: -
j_gene: TRBJ2-7
v_gene: TRBV20-1
CDR3nt: TGCAGTGCTAGACCCAGATCCTACGAGCAGTACTTC
CDR3aa: CSARPRSYEQYF

abundance: many
d_gene: -
j_gene: TRBJ2-5
v_gene: TRBV2
CDR3nt: TGTGCCAGCATCGCGGGTGATAGCGGTTGGACCCAGTACTTC
CDR3aa: CASIAGDSGWTQYF

abundance: many
d_gene: TRBD2
j_gene: TRBJ2-2
v_gene: TRBV12-3/TRBV12-4
CDR3nt: TGTGCCAGCAGCCCTCAACGAGCGGGAGGGAACACCGGGGAGCTGTTTTTT
CDR3aa: CASSPQRAGGNTGELFF

abundance: few
d_gene: -
j_gene: TRBJ2-2
v_gene: TRBV6-6
CDR3nt: TGTGCCAGCAGTTACTCAGGCAGGGGCGGGATGAACACCGGGGAGCTGTTTTTT
CDR3aa: CASSYSGRGGMNTGELFF

abundance: many
d_gene: -
j_gene: TRBJ2-2
v_gene: TRBV20-1
CDR3nt: TGCAGTGCTAGTAGCTGGGTCCCGTACACCGGGGAGCTGTTTTTT
CDR3aa: CSASSWVPYTGELFF

abundance: few
d_gene: -
j_gene: TRBJ2-5
v_gene: TRBV9
CDR3nt: TGTGCCAGCAGCGTAGCCCCCAGAACCCAAGAGACCCAGTACTTC
CDR3aa: CASSVAPRTQETQYF

abundance: many
d_gene: -
j_gene: TRBJ2-7
v_gene: TRBV11-1
CDR3nt: TGTGCCAGCAGCTCGACAGTCTACGAGCAGTACTTC
CDR3aa: CASSSTVYEQYF

abundance: many
d_gene: -
j_gene: TRBJ1-1
v_gene: TRBV12-3/TRBV12-4
CDR3nt: TGTGCCAGCAGTTCCTCCTGGGCTGAAGCTTTCTTT
CDR3aa: CASSSSWAEAFF

abundance: -
d_gene: -
j_gene: TRBJ1-1
v_gene: TRBV7-9
CDR3nt: TGTGCCAGCAGCCCACCTCCTTCTGAAGCTTTCTTT
CDR3aa: CASSPPPSEAFF

abundance: many
d_gene: TRBD2
j_gene: TRBJ2-7
v_gene: TRBV20-1
CDR3nt: TGCAGTGCTAGCTTCCCTAGCGGATACTCCTACGAGCAGTACTTC
CDR3aa: CSASFPSGYSYEQYF